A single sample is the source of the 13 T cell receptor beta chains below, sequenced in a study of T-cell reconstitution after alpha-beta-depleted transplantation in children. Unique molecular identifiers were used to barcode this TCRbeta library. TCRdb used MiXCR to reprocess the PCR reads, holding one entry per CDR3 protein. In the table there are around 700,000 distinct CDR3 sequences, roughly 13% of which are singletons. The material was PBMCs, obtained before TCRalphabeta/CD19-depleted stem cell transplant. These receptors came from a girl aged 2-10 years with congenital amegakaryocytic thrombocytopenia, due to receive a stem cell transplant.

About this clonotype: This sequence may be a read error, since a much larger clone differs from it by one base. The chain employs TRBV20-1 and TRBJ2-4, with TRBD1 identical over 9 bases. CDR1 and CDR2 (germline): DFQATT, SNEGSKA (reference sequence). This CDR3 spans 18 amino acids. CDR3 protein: CSVSPDRGVSLRENSQYF. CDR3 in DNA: TGCAGTGTGTCGCCAGACAGGGGGGTTTCGCTTCGGGAAAACAGTCAGTACTTC.

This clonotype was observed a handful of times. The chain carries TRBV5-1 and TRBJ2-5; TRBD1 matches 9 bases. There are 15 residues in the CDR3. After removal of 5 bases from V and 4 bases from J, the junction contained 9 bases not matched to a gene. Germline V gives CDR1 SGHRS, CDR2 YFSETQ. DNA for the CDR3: TGCGCCAGCAGTCCGTGGACAGGGGTAGTAGAGACCCAGTACTTC. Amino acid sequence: CASSPWTGVVETQYF.

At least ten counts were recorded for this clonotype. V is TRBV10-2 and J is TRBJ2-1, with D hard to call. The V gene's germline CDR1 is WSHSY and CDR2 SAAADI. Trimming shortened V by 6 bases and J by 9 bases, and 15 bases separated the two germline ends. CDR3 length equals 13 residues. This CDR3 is CASRGENRGEQFF. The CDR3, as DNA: TGCGCCAGCAGAGGAGAAAATCGCGGTGAGCAGTTCTTC.

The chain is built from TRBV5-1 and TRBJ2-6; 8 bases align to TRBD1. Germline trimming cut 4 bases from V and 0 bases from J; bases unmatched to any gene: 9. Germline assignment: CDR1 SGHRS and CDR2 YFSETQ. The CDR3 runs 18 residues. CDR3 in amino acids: CASSRFRDRPSGANVLTF. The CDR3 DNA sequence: TGCGCCAGCAGCCGTTTTCGGGACAGGCCCTCTGGGGCCAACGTCCTGACTTTC.

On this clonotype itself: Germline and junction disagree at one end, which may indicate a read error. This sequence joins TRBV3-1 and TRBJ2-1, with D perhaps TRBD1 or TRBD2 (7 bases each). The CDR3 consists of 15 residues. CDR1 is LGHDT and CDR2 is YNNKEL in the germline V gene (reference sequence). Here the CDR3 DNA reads TGTGCCACCAGCCAAGCGGGACAGAAAAACAATGAGCAGTTCTTC. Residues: CATSQAGQKNNEQFF.

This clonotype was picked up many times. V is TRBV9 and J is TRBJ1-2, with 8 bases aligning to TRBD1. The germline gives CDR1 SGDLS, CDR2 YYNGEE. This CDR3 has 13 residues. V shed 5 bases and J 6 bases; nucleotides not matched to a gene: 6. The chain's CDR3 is CASSVDREDGYTF. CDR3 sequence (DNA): TGTGCCAGCAGTGTGGACAGGGAGGATGGCTACACCTTC. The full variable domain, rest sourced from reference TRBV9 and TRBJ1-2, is DSGVTQTPKHLITATGQRVTLRCSPRSGDLSVYWYQQSLDQGLQFLIQYYNGEERAKGNILERFSAQQFPDLHSELNLSSLELGDSALYFCASSVDREDGYTFGSGTRLTVV.

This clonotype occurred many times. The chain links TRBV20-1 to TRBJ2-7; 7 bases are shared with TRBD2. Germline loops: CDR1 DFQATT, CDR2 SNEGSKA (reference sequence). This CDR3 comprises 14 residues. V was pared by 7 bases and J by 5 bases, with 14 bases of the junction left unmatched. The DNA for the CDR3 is TGCAGTGGTGAGCGGGACGATTGGGGCCACGAGCAGTACTTC. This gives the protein CSGERDDWGHEQYF.

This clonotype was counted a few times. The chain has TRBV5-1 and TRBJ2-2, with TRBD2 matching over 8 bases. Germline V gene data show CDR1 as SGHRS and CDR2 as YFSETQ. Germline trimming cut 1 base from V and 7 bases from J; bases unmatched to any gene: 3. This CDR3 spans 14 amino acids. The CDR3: CASSLKLAGGELFF. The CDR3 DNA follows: TGCGCCAGCAGCTTGAAGCTAGCGGGCGGGGAGCTGTTTTTT.

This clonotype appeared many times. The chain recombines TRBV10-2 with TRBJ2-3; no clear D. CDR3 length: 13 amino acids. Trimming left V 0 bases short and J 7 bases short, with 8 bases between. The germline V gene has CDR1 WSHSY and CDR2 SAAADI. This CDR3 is CASSESSEYTQYF. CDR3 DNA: TGCGCCAGCAGTGAGTCTAGTGAATATACGCAGTATTTT.

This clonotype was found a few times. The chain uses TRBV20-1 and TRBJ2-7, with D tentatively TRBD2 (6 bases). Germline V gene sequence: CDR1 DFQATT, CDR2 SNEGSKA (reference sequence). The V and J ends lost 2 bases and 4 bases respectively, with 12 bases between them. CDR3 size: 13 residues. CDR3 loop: CSARRGGAYEQYF. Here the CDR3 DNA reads TGCAGTGCTAGACGGGGCGGGGCTTACGAGCAGTACTTC.

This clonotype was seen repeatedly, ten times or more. Written as DNA, the CDR3 is TGCAGTGCTCAGTTAGCGGGAGGGAAAGAGACCCAGTACTTC. Translated: CSAQLAGGKETQYF. V is TRBV20-1 and J is TRBJ2-5, with 11 positions matching TRBD2. This CDR3 contains 14 residues. CDR1 is DFQATT, CDR2 SNEGSKA, per germline (reference sequence). The V gene end was trimmed by 5 bases and the J gene end by 3 bases; junction bases not matched to a gene: 5.

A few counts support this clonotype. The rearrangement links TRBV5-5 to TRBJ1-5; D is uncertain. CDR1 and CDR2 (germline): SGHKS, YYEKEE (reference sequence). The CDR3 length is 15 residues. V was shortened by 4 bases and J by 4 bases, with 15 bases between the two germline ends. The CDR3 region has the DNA TGTGCCAGCAGCGTAAACGGCCAGCGAAATCAGCCCCAGCATTTT. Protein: CASSVNGQRNQPQHF.

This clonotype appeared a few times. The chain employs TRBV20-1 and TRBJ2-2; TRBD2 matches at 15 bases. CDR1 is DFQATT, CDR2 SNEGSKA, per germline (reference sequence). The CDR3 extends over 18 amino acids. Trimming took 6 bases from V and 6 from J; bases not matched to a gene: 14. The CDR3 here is CSALTFGLAGGFPGELFF. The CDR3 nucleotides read TGCAGTGCCCTAACCTTCGGACTAGCGGGAGGGTTCCCCGGGGAGCTGTTTTTT.